This T cell receptor (beta chain) was found in a study of blood T cell repertoires in COVID-19 (dated by TCRdb to 2020 to 2021). With regard to the full study: Samples from collaborators originated in the United States, Italy and Spain and spanned both the acute and convalescent phases of COVID-19. Deeply sampled blood TCRbeta repertoires from subjects exposed to, actively infected with, or recovered from COVID-19 were included in the dataset. The sample metadata nearly always contained a de-identified subject ID, COVID-19 status, age in years and sex. Where available, HLA class I and class II types were taken from metadata supplied by the sample provider and were not determined by assay-based typing. The prospective study material was composed of cDNA or gDNA derived from T cells, B-cell-depleted T cells, or PBMCs. The repertoires were made available in a free public database intended to serve as a resource for research on the immune response to SARS-CoV-2. The samples were drawn from the first 160 participants of the ongoing ImmuneRACE study and from under 1,500 subjects provided by 6 global collaborators. General conclusions and limits of the study: How much clinical and demographic metadata was included differed by source and by participant, and the metadata was provided uncurated.

Collaborating institutions collected whole blood in K2EDTA tubes following their own protocols. For TCRbeta analysis, collaborator samples were shipped as frozen whole blood, as isolated PBMCs, or as DNA extracted from either sample type. TCRbeta CDR3 regions were amplified from genomic DNA using the immunoSEQ Assay, a bias-controlled multiplex PCR. Turning to the authors' computational methods: The number of nucleated cells in each sample was estimated by amplification of reference gene primers within the assay. Sequence reads were collapsed and filtered to measure the absolute abundance of every unique TCRbeta CDR3 rearrangement. For each sample, productive Simpson clonality was calculated as the square root of Simpson's diversity index over productive rearrangements. TCRdb carries this immuneACCESS record with in-frame sequences only. Its versions omit some clonotypes, under half of them owing to an unresolved V gene in the studies checked, with the rest unexplained. That table furnishes V, J and clone size, whereas the DNA furnished D and trimming. A total of around 94,000 clones appear in this sample, roughly nine tenths of them only once. The top ten clones comprise 2% to 2.5% of the sample.

CDR1 and CDR2 are read off the germline V gene as SGHTA and FQGNSA. The V end loses 5 bases and the J end loses 1 base, and a stretch of 12 bases separates them. The CDR3 contains 15 residues, cysteine and phenylalanine counted. The retained sequence is limited to the CDR3, 45 bases, with the frame set at the first base. A note on this clone: Its antigen has not been determined. There are no base qualities to consult, and no much larger clone falls within one base.

This receptor was identified in a man over 45 with active COVID-19. The rearranged chain carries TRBV7-2 and TRBJ2-1; the D gene is possibly TRBD1, with 6 bases matching. Sample: peripheral blood. For the CDR3, the sequence is CASSLGTSSYNEQFF. The DNA sequence is given as TGTGCCAGCAGCCTAGGGACATCATCCTACAATGAGCAGTTCTTC.